The 24 T cell receptor beta chains below all came from one sample that was sequenced in a study of Graves' ophthalmopathy and Graves' hyperthyroidism. Amplified material comprised TCR beta CDR3 regions derived from RNA transcripts. RT-PCR in the first round used HTBI primers; a second-round multiplex PCR followed. From the multiplex PCR reads, TCRdb called clonotypes with MiXCR, one entry per CDR3 protein. The table includes a few hundred thousand distinct CDR3 sequences, 15% detected once. The sequencing sample was made of peripheral blood. The receptors were sampled from a woman aged 18 to 35 with stable Graves' hyperthyroidism.

V is TRBV30 and J is TRBJ1-2, with D possibly being TRBD1 (5 bases). CDR3 length: 11 residues. Between the trimmed V and J ends, which lost 1 base and 7 bases, there was a span of 7 bases. CDR1 and CDR2 from the germline V gene are GTSNPN and SVGIG (reference sequence). The CDR3 here is CAWSGRAGYTF. CDR3 DNA sequence: TGTGCCTGGAGTGGCAGGGCTGGCTACACCTTC.

This clonotype has only a few counts. This chain connects TRBV20-1 to TRBJ1-2; 7 bases line up with TRBD1. CDR3 size: 12 residues. V lost 2 bases, J lost 4 bases, and 1 base stayed unmatched. Germline-derived CDR1 and CDR2 are DFQATT and SNEGSKA (reference sequence). Here the CDR3 reads CSARRGLYGYTF. The CDR3 DNA follows: TGCAGTGCTAGAAGGGGGCTCTATGGCTACACCTTC.

This clonotype was seen a handful of times. Possible read error: a much larger clone is one base away. The chain has TRBV10-3 and TRBJ1-6; no reliable D call. The length of the CDR3 is 15 residues. Germline V gene data show CDR1 as ENHRY and CDR2 as SYGVKD. The CDR3 spells CASTYRVQDGSHLHF. Written as DNA, the CDR3 is TGTGCCTCCACGTACCGGGTCCAGGACGGTTCACACCTCCACTTT.

There are a few counts of this clonotype. V is TRBV7-3 and J is TRBJ2-2, with TRBD1 as a possible D gene (5 bases). The CDR3 has 17 residues. Germline assignment: CDR1 SGHTA and CDR2 FQGTGA. Trimming shortened V by 2 bases and J by 2 bases, and 15 bases separated the two germline ends. The CDR3 region is CASSLGVSGANTGELFF. The CDR3 coding sequence is TGTGCCAGCAGCTTAGGGGTTTCTGGGGCCAACACCGGGGAGCTGTTTTTT.

The CDR3 protein is CARPHRPENGTHYEQYF. The CDR3 DNA reads TGTGCCAGGCCCCACCGGCCCGAGAACGGGACGCACTACGAGCAGTACTTC. The chain combines TRBV6-1 with TRBJ2-7; either TRBD1 or TRBD2 may supply D (5 bases each). This CDR3 has 17 amino acids. Germline CDR1 reads MNHNS; CDR2 reads SASEGT. The ends were cut back, 9 bases at V and 3 bases at J, with 27 bases in the middle.

This clonotype was counted only a few times. The rearrangement joins TRBV7-8 to TRBJ1-1; the D gene is possibly TRBD1 (6 bases). This CDR3 region has 18 residues. Germline V gives CDR1 SGHVS, CDR2 FQNEAQ. Trimming pared 1 base from V and 1 base from J, leaving 19 bases between. DNA for the CDR3: TGTGCCAGCAGCTTAGGGGCCGCAGGGGCCCCGACGAACACTGAAGCTTTCTTT. Its translation: CASSLGAAGAPTNTEAFF. The full variable domain, in which reference TRBV7-8 and TRBJ1-1 provide the parts outside the CDR3, is GAGVSQSPRYKVAKRGQDVALRCDPISGHVSLFWYQQALGQGPEFLTYFQNEAQLDKSGLPSDRFFAERPEGSVSTLKIQRTQQEDSAVYLCASSLGAAGAPTNTEAFFGQGTRLTVV.

This clonotype was detected ten times or more. V is TRBV7-2 and J is TRBJ2-7, with D perhaps matching TRBD1 (7 bases). This CDR3 comprises 14 residues. Germline CDR1 SGHTA, CDR2 FQGNSA. Trimming took 2 bases from V and 4 from J, leaving 12 bases between them. For the CDR3, the DNA is TGTGCCAGCAGCTTACCAGGGGGGCTATACGAGCAGTACTTC. Its translation: CASSLPGGLYEQYF.

A few counts support this clonotype. This chain connects TRBV3-1 to TRBJ2-2, with a tentative D call TRBD1 (5 bases). Trimming took 7 bases from V and 0 from J, leaving 9 bases between them. CDR3 length equals 14 residues. Germline V lookup: CDR1 LGHDT, CDR2 YNNKEL (reference sequence). CDR3 DNA: TGTGCCAGCATCGACAGTGCGAACACCGGGGAGCTGTTTTTT. Residues: CASIDSANTGELFF.

This clonotype was observed at least ten times. The gene calls are TRBV2 and TRBJ2-7; 9 bases line up with TRBD1. CDR3 length equals 15 residues. From germline, CDR1 is SNHLY and CDR2 FYNNEI. V was clipped by 4 bases and J by 2 bases; unmatched bases: 6. This chain's CDR3 is CASSANWDRAYEQYF. In DNA, the CDR3 is TGTGCCAGCAGTGCCAACTGGGACAGGGCCTACGAGCAGTACTTC.

This clonotype was found a few times. The gene calls are TRBV5-1 and TRBJ2-5, with 9 nucleotides matching TRBD2. The CDR3 runs to 18 residues. Germline trimming cut 2 bases from V and 5 bases from J; bases unmatched to any gene: 16. The germline V gene encodes CDR1 SGHRS and CDR2 YFSETQ. Here the CDR3 DNA reads TGCGCCAGCAGCTTCGAACAGGGAAATAGCGGGGGTCGTGAGACCCAGTACTTC. Its protein product is CASSFEQGNSGGRETQYF.

The chain joins TRBV10-3 to TRBJ2-3; 16 bases fit TRBD2. The germline V gene has CDR1 ENHRY and CDR2 SYGVKD. Trimming cost V 11 bases and J 5 bases; bases outside gene matches: 4. This CDR3 region has 14 residues. The CDR3 sequence: CAGGLAGGLDTQYF. As DNA, the CDR3 is TGTGCCGGGGGACTAGCGGGGGGGCTAGATACGCAGTATTTT.

In this sample, this clonotype turned up many times. The chain couples TRBV7-9 to TRBJ1-3; D call uncertain. Germline V gene lookup returns CDR1 SEHNR and CDR2 FQNEAQ (reference sequence). V dropped 3 bases and J dropped 1 base, with 4 bases sitting between them. CDR3 size: 13 residues. CDR3 protein: CASSLGSGNTIYF. Here the CDR3 DNA reads TGTGCCAGCAGCTTGGGATCTGGAAACACCATATATTTT.

Many counts were recorded for this clonotype. The chain uses TRBV6-1 and TRBJ2-4; a possible D gene is TRBD2 (6 bases). Looked up from germline, CDR1 is MNHNS and CDR2 is SASEGT. The CDR3 length is 14 residues. Trimming pared 1 base from V and 4 bases from J, leaving 8 bases between. CDR3 sequence: CASSEVGTKNIQYF. CDR3 nucleotide sequence: TGTGCCAGCAGTGAAGTAGGGACTAAAAACATTCAGTACTTC.

In this sample, this clonotype turned up many times. The rearrangement links TRBV4-1 to TRBJ1-2; no clear D gene. Trimming left V 0 bases short and J 4 bases short, with 9 bases between. There are 14 residues in the CDR3. The germline CDR1 and CDR2 sequences are MGHRA and YSYEKL. The CDR3 here is CASSQDRQIYGYTF. The CDR3 DNA sequence: TGCGCCAGCAGCCAAGATCGGCAGATCTATGGCTACACCTTC.

In the case of this clonotype: Since a much larger clone is just one base distant, this may be a read error. The rearrangement links TRBV6-5 to TRBJ1-1; possible D gene TRBD1, 5 bases. The CDR3 loop spans 14 amino acids. CDR1 is MNHEY, CDR2 SVGAGI, per germline. CDR3 in DNA: TGTGCCGGCAGTTATGGGGCGGGAGGGACTGAAGCTTTCTTT. Encoded protein: CAGSYGAGGTEAFF.

This chain joins TRBV20-1 and TRBJ2-7; tentatively, D is TRBD1 or TRBD2 (5 bases each). Judging by the DNA end, TRBJ2-5 fits better; the J call may be wrong. Germline V gene lookup returns CDR1 DFQATT and CDR2 SNEGSKA (reference sequence). CDR3 size: 13 residues. CDR3 region: CSAIRGDGETQYF. The CDR3 region has the DNA TGCAGTGCTATCCGAGGGGACGGAGAGACCCAGTACTTC.

This clonotype was counted at least ten times. V usage is TRBV19 and J usage is TRBJ2-5, with 8 bases that match TRBD1. Germline trimming cut 5 bases from V and 5 bases from J; bases unmatched to any gene: 10. This CDR3 spans 15 amino acids. Looked up from germline, CDR1 is LNHDA and CDR2 is SQIVND (reference sequence). The CDR3, as DNA: TGTGCCAGTAGTCTACTAGGACAGGGAGCGGAGACCCAGTACTTC. Protein product: CASSLLGQGAETQYF.

The genes are TRBV19 and TRBJ2-7, with TRBD1 identical over 8 bases. Unmatched junction bases numbered 11, after V lost 7 bases and J lost 3 bases. CDR1 is LNHDA, CDR2 SQIVND, per germline (reference sequence). The CDR3 spans 15 residues. The CDR3 DNA sequence: TGTGCCAGTACCCGGGCCGGGACAGGCGTCTACGAGCAGTACTTC. This gives the protein CASTRAGTGVYEQYF.

This clonotype was seen ten or more times. The V gene is TRBV27, the J gene TRBJ1-5; D remains ambiguous. CDR1 and CDR2 from the germline V gene are MNHEY and SMNVEV (reference sequence). Trimming removed 6 bases at V and 0 bases at J, with 6 bases between. The CDR3 is 13 residues long. CDR3 in amino acids: CASRRLSNQPQHF. In DNA form, the CDR3 reads TGTGCCAGCAGACGACTTAGCAATCAGCCCCAGCATTTT.

There are many counts of this clonotype. The chain combines TRBV2 with TRBJ2-5; D possibly corresponds to TRBD1 (5 bases). Germline assignment: CDR1 SNHLY and CDR2 FYNNEI. The CDR3 is 13 residues long. V was cut by 7 bases and J by 5 bases, with 14 bases left in between. The CDR3 here is CASTKGNKETQYF. Written as DNA, the CDR3 is TGTGCCAGCACAAAGGGGAACAAGGAGACCCAGTACTTC.

Ten or more counts support this clonotype. This chain connects TRBV19 to TRBJ1-6; 11 bases fit TRBD1. The CDR3 runs 15 residues. CDR1 is LNHDA, CDR2 SQIVND, per germline (reference sequence). Germline trimming cut 4 bases from V and 10 bases from J; bases unmatched to any gene: 6. The CDR3, as DNA: TGTGCCAGTAGTACCTCGGGACAGGGGGGGTCACCCCTCCACTTT. Translated, it gives CASSTSGQGGSPLHF.

The rearrangement joins TRBV6-2 or TRBV6-3 to TRBJ1-5, with a possible D match to TRBD1 (6 bases). The germline V gene encodes CDR1 MNHEY and CDR2 SVGEGT. The CDR3 spans 17 residues. Between the trimmed V and J ends, which lost 4 bases and 4 bases, there was a span of 20 bases. The CDR3 DNA follows: TGTGCCAGCAGTTCCTGGGGGGGGGCCCCGATGAATCAGCCCCAGCATTTT. It yields the protein CASSSWGGAPMNQPQHF.

Points on this clonotype: A single base separates this from a much larger clone, so it may be a read error. The V gene is TRBV12-3 or TRBV12-4, the J gene TRBJ2-5, with D perhaps given as TRBD1 or TRBD2 (5 bases each). The CDR3 has 14 amino acids. CDR3 sequence: CASTSGPLKEAQYF. For the CDR3, the DNA is TGTGCCAGCACCTCGGGACCGCTGAAAGAGGCCCAGTACTTC.

This chain joins TRBV28 and TRBJ1-2; D perhaps matches TRBD1 (6 bases). The ends were cut back, 3 bases at V and 6 bases at J, with 11 bases in the middle. This CDR3 has 13 residues. CDR1 is MDHEN, CDR2 SYDVKM, per germline. The CDR3 reads CASSFSGGHGYTF. The CDR3 region has the DNA TGTGCCAGCAGTTTCTCGGGGGGCCATGGCTACACCTTC.